This paragraph reports one TCR beta chain. This entry belongs to a study of cytotoxic CD8 clonotypes in ibrutinib-treated CLL. The germline V and J ends were trimmed by 6 bases and 7 bases, with 16 bases remaining between them. Germline CDR1 reads MNHEY; CDR2 reads SMNVEV (reference sequence). This CDR3 has 14 amino acids. Assay: immunoSEQ multiplex PCR; the TCRdb copy retains only in-frame clones and omits some. The sample consists of about 140,000 clones, roughly 80% of them appearing once. Cryopreserved PBMCs provided approximately 2.2 micrograms of genomic DNA for the TCR beta libraries. This sequence was found in a human donor with chronic lymphocytic leukemia. The sequencing here drew on PBMCs, taken after 12 months of ibrutinib treatment. The rearrangement uses TRBV27 and TRBJ1-5; D uncertain. The CDR3 bases are TGTGCCAGCAGCCCCCCGGGCGGAGGGCAGCCCCAGCATTTT. As protein: CASSPPGGGQPQHF.